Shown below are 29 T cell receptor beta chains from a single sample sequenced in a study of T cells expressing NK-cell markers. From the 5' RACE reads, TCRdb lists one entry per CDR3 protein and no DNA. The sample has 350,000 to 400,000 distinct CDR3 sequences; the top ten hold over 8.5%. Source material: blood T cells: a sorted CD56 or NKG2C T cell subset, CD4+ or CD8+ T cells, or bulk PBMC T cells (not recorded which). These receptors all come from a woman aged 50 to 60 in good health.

The CDR3 reads CSTGTGAFRNGYTF. This chain connects TRBV29-1 to TRBJ1-2; TCRdb outputs TRBD1, but without DNA this stays unchecked. This CDR3 region has 14 residues. Germline V lookup: CDR1 SQVTM, CDR2 ANQGSEA.

CDR3 loop: CASSLGLAKSEQYF. This sequence joins TRBV12-3 or TRBV12-4 and TRBJ2-7; TCRdb's D call of TRBD2 is untestable without DNA. The CDR3 spans 14 residues.

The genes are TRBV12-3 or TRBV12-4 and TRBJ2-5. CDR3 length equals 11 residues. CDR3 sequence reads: CASRATGTQYF.

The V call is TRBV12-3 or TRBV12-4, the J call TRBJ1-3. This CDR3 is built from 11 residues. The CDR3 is CASSSGNTIYF.

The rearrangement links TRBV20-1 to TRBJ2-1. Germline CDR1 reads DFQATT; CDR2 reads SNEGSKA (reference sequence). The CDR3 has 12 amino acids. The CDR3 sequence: CSANYGFSEQFF.

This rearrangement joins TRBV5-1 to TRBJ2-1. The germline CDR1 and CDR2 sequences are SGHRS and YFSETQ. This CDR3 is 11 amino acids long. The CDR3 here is CASGISNEQFF.

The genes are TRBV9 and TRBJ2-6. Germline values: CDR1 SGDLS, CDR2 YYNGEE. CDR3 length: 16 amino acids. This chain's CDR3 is CASSVDRVSGANVLTF.

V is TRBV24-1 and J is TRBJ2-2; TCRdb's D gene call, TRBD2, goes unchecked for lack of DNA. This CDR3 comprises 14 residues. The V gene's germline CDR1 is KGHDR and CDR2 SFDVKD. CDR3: CATQDFINTGELFF.

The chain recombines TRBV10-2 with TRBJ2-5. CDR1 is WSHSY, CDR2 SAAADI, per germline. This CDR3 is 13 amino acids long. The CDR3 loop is CASMETAKGTQYF.

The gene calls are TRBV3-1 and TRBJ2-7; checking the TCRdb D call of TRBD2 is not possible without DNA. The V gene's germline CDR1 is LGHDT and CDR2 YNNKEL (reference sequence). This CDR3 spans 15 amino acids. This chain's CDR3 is CASSQHSGPTYEQYF.

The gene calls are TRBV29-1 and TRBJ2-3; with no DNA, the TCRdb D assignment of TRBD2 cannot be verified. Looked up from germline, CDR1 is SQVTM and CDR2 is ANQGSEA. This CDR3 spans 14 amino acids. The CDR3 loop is CSVSGRPLTDTQYF.

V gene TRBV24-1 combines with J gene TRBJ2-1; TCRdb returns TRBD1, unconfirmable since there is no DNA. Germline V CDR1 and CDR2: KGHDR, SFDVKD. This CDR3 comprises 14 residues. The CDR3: CATSQGVRYNEQFF.

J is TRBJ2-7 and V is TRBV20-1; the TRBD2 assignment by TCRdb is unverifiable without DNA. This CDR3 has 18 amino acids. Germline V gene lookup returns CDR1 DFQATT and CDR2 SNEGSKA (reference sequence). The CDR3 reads CSALTPGLADLSPFEQYF.

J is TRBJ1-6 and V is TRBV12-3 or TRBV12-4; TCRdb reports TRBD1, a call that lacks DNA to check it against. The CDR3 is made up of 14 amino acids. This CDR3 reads CASSLQAPGSPLHF.

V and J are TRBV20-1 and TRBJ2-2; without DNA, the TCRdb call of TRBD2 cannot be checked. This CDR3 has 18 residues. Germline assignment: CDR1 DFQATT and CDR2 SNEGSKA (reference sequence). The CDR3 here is CSARIVAGETANTGELFF.

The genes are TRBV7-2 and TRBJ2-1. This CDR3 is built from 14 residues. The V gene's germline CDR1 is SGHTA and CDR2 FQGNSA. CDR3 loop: CASSLGSDYNEQFF.

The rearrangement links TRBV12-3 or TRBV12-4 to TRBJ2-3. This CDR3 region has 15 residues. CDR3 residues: CASMSSSASTDTQYF.

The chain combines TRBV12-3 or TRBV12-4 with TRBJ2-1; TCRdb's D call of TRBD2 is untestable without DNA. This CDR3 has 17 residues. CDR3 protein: CASSGLAGDRSYNEQFF.

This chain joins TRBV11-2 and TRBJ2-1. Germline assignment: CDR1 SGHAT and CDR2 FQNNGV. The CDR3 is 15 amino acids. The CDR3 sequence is CASSLETVRIGEQFF.

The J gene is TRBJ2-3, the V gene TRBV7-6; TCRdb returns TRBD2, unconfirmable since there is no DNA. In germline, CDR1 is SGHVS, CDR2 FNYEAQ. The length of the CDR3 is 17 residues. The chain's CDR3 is CASSLAGGPPDTDTQYF.

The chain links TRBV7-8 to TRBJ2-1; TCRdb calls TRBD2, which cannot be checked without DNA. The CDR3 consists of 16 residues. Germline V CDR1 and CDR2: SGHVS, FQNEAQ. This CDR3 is CASSPPPGLAYNEQFF.

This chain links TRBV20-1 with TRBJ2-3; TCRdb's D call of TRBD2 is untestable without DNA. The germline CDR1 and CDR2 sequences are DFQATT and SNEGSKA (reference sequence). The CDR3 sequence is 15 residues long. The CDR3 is CSARNRREHELTQYF.

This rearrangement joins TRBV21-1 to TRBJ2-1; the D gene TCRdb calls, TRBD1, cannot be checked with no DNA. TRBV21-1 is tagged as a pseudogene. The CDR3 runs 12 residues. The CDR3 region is CASSVEGDEQFF.

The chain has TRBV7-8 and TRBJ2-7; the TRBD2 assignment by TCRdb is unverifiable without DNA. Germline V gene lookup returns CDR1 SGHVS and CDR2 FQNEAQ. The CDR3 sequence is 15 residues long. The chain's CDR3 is CASSFPGLAGGFRYF. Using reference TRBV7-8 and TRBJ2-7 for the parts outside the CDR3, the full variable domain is GAGVSQSPRYKVAKRGQDVALRCDPISGHVSLFWYQQALGQGPEFLTYFQNEAQLDKSGLPSDRFFAERPEGSVSTLKIQRTQQEDSAVYLCASSFPGLAGGFRYFGPGTRLTVT.

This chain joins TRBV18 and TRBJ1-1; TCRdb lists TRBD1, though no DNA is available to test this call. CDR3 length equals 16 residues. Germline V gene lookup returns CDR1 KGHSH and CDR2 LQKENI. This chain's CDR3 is CASSPRTGSGNTEAFF.

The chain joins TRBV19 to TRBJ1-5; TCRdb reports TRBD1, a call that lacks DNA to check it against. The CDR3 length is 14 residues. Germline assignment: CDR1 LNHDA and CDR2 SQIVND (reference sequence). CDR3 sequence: CASSILGENQPQHF.

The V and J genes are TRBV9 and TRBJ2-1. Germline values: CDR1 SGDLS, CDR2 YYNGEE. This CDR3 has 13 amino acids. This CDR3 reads CASSRDFHNEQFF. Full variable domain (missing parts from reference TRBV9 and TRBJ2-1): DSGVTQTPKHLITATGQRVTLRCSPRSGDLSVYWYQQSLDQGLQFLIQYYNGEERAKGNILERFSAQQFPDLHSELNLSSLELGDSALYFCASSRDFHNEQFFGPGTRLTVL.

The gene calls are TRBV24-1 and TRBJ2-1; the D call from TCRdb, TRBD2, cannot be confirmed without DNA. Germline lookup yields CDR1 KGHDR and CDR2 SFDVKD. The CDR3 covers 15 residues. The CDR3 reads CATGPGTSGGHEQFF.

CDR3 loop: CASSQMDTQYF. This chain uses TRBV3-1 with TRBJ2-3. This CDR3 has 11 residues. Germline-derived CDR1 and CDR2 are LGHDT and YNNKEL (reference sequence).